These T cell receptor beta chains were read from a single sample in a study of blood T cell repertoires in COVID-19. The data were produced by immunoSEQ multiplex PCR, yet TCRdb's version contains in-frame clones alone and is incomplete. This sample has fewer than 400,000 clones, with around 90% found just once. The specimen sequenced was PBMCs or T cells enriched from blood (not recorded which). Receptors were obtained from a man aged 60-69 years who had recovered from COVID-19. Both conserved end residues are part of each CDR3. Fields, in order: clone size, J gene, V gene, D gene, CDR3 DNA, CDR3 protein. A D gene is named only where the DNA matches it firmly. Not every row has a clone size; where given, it reads once, few, many or a size class.

clone_size: -
j_call: TRBJ2-2
v_call: TRBV5-4
d_call: TRBD2
cdr3_nt: TGTGCCAGCACCCGGGGGACTAGCGGGAGTCAGGGGGAGCTGTTTTTT
cdr3_aa: CASTRGTSGSQGELFF

clone_size: -
j_call: TRBJ1-5
v_call: TRBV28
d_call: -
cdr3_nt: TGTGCCAGCGGTCCCGACAGCCTTAATCAGCCCCAGCATTTT
cdr3_aa: CASGPDSLNQPQHF

clone_size: -
j_call: TRBJ2-7
v_call: TRBV3-1/TRBV3-2
d_call: -
cdr3_nt: TGTGCCAGCAGCCGTGGGAAGGGACTTGTGACCTACGAGCAGTACTTC
cdr3_aa: CASSRGKGLVTYEQYF

clone_size: -
j_call: TRBJ2-7
v_call: TRBV6-2/TRBV6-3
d_call: TRBD2
cdr3_nt: TGTGCCAGCAGTCCCGGGACTAGCGGGAGTTTCGAGCAGTACTTC
cdr3_aa: CASSPGTSGSFEQYF

clone_size: -
j_call: TRBJ1-2
v_call: TRBV28
d_call: -
cdr3_nt: TGTGCCAGCAGGGTCGGGTCGGCCGGGACTTCGAGTGGCTACACCTTC
cdr3_aa: CASRVGSAGTSSGYTF

clone_size: -
j_call: TRBJ1-5
v_call: TRBV10-1
d_call: TRBD1
cdr3_nt: TGCGCCAGCAGCGAGAGGTGTCCAGGGGGCGTAAATCAGCCCCAGCATTTT
cdr3_aa: CASSERCPGGVNQPQHF

clone_size: -
j_call: TRBJ2-5
v_call: TRBV24-1
d_call: TRBD2
cdr3_nt: TGTGCCACCAGTGACCTTGGGAGGGCCGAGACCCAGTACTTC
cdr3_aa: CATSDLGRAETQYF

clone_size: -
j_call: TRBJ2-1
v_call: TRBV9
d_call: -
cdr3_nt: TGTGCCAGCAGCCAAACCGGGAGCTCCTACAATGAGCAGTTCTTC
cdr3_aa: CASSQTGSSYNEQFF

clone_size: -
j_call: TRBJ2-1
v_call: TRBV6-5
d_call: TRBD2
cdr3_nt: TGTGCCAGCAGTCCCCGGACTAGCGCCCACAATGAGCAGTTCTTC
cdr3_aa: CASSPRTSAHNEQFF

clone_size: -
j_call: TRBJ2-5
v_call: TRBV2
d_call: -
cdr3_nt: TGTGCCAGCAGTGGGTCTAGTATTAAGGAGACCCAGTACTTC
cdr3_aa: CASSGSSIKETQYF

clone_size: -
j_call: TRBJ1-2
v_call: TRBV29-1
d_call: -
cdr3_nt: TGCAGCGTTGAGGGTCAGCAAAGCGGGTATGGCTACACCTTC
cdr3_aa: CSVEGQQSGYGYTF

clone_size: -
j_call: TRBJ1-5
v_call: TRBV19
d_call: -
cdr3_nt: TGTGCCAGTAGTATAGGAGGGGGGGCGGATCAGCCCCAGCATTTT
cdr3_aa: CASSIGGGADQPQHF

clone_size: -
j_call: TRBJ2-2
v_call: TRBV28
d_call: TRBD1
cdr3_nt: TGTGCCAGCAGTCCATCAATCGGTGGGACAGGGGCGCACACCGGGGAGCTGTTTTTT
cdr3_aa: CASSPSIGGTGAHTGELFF

clone_size: few
j_call: TRBJ2-2
v_call: TRBV19
d_call: -
cdr3_nt: TGTGCCAGTAGCTACGGACACGGCGGGGAGCTGTTTTTT
cdr3_aa: CASSYGHGGELFF

clone_size: -
j_call: TRBJ1-3
v_call: TRBV3-1/TRBV3-2
d_call: TRBD1
cdr3_nt: TGTGCCAGCAGCCAAGTAGTTTCAGGGGGCGCAGGAGGAAACACCATATATTTT
cdr3_aa: CASSQVVSGGAGGNTIYF

clone_size: few
j_call: TRBJ2-1
v_call: TRBV6-5
d_call: -
cdr3_nt: TGTGCCAGCAGGAGACTATACAATGAGCAGTTCTTC
cdr3_aa: CASRRLYNEQFF

clone_size: -
j_call: TRBJ2-7
v_call: TRBV27
d_call: -
cdr3_nt: TGTGCCAGCAGGTCCGGGACAACCTCCTACGAGCAGTACTTC
cdr3_aa: CASRSGTTSYEQYF

clone_size: -
j_call: TRBJ1-3
v_call: TRBV6-5
d_call: TRBD1
cdr3_nt: TGTGCCAGCAGTTACTCGGGACAGGGGGCCGGAAACACCATATATTTT
cdr3_aa: CASSYSGQGAGNTIYF

clone_size: -
j_call: TRBJ2-4
v_call: TRBV6-2/TRBV6-3
d_call: -
cdr3_nt: TGTGCCAGCAGTTACGGTTCCGGGGTAGCCAAAAACATTCAGTACTTC
cdr3_aa: CASSYGSGVAKNIQYF

clone_size: -
j_call: TRBJ1-3
v_call: TRBV7-2
d_call: -
cdr3_nt: TGTGCCAGCAGCGTTTCCTCAGGGTCTTCTTCTGGAAACACCATATATTTT
cdr3_aa: CASSVSSGSSSGNTIYF

clone_size: -
j_call: TRBJ2-1
v_call: TRBV6-2/TRBV6-3
d_call: TRBD2
cdr3_nt: TGTGCCAGCAGTCTACTAGCGGCCTCCTACAATGAGCAGTTCTTC
cdr3_aa: CASSLLAASYNEQFF

clone_size: -
j_call: TRBJ2-7
v_call: TRBV4-1
d_call: -
cdr3_nt: TGCGCCAGCAGCCAAGCTTCCCCCCCGGGACAAATCTTCTACGAGCAGTACTTC
cdr3_aa: CASSQASPPGQIFYEQYF

clone_size: -
j_call: TRBJ1-3
v_call: TRBV18
d_call: -
cdr3_nt: TGTGCCAGCTCACCACGGGGGGGCTCTGGAAACACCATATATTTT
cdr3_aa: CASSPRGGSGNTIYF

clone_size: -
j_call: TRBJ2-3
v_call: TRBV9
d_call: TRBD2
cdr3_nt: TGTGCCAGCAGCGCCCGGGACGCCGGACTAGCGGGAGGAAGCACAGATACGCAGTATTTT
cdr3_aa: CASSARDAGLAGGSTDTQYF

clone_size: -
j_call: TRBJ2-2
v_call: TRBV28
d_call: TRBD1
cdr3_nt: TGTGCCAGCAGTTTTACAGGGGGAACCGGGGAGCTGTTTTTT
cdr3_aa: CASSFTGGTGELFF

clone_size: -
j_call: TRBJ2-5
v_call: TRBV7-2
d_call: TRBD2
cdr3_nt: TGTGCCAGCAGCTTAGGGCGACTAGCGGGGGAACAAGAGACCCAGTACTTC
cdr3_aa: CASSLGRLAGEQETQYF

clone_size: once
j_call: TRBJ2-5
v_call: TRBV11-2
d_call: TRBD1
cdr3_nt: TGTGCCAGCAGCATAAACAGGGGCCCCCCACAAGAGACCCAGTACTTC
cdr3_aa: CASSINRGPPQETQYF

clone_size: -
j_call: TRBJ1-1
v_call: TRBV11-3
d_call: -
cdr3_nt: TGTGCCAGCAGCTTCCAGACAGGCTCAGAAGCTTTCTTT
cdr3_aa: CASSFQTGSEAFF

clone_size: -
j_call: TRBJ1-2
v_call: TRBV7-3
d_call: TRBD1
cdr3_nt: TGTGCCAGCAGCTTGGGACAGGGGAACTATGGCTACACCTTC
cdr3_aa: CASSLGQGNYGYTF

clone_size: -
j_call: TRBJ2-7
v_call: TRBV10-1
d_call: TRBD2
cdr3_nt: TGCGCCAGCACCTTAAAGGGCTCTAGCGGGAGGGTGGCCTACGAGCAGTACTTC
cdr3_aa: CASTLKGSSGRVAYEQYF

clone_size: -
j_call: TRBJ1-5
v_call: TRBV7-2
d_call: -
cdr3_nt: TGTGCCAGCAGCTTAGGTTCTGGGAGTCAGCCCCAGCATTTT
cdr3_aa: CASSLGSGSQPQHF

clone_size: once
j_call: TRBJ2-5
v_call: TRBV6-1
d_call: TRBD2
cdr3_nt: TGTGCCAGCAGTGAGGACCTCAGGACTAGCGGGAGCCAAGAGACCCAGTACTTC
cdr3_aa: CASSEDLRTSGSQETQYF

clone_size: -
j_call: TRBJ2-2
v_call: TRBV20-1
d_call: TRBD1
cdr3_nt: TGCAGTGCTAGTGACAGGGGAATGACCGGGGAGCTGTTTTTT
cdr3_aa: CSASDRGMTGELFF

clone_size: -
j_call: TRBJ2-2
v_call: TRBV5-1
d_call: TRBD1
cdr3_nt: TGCGCCAGCAGCACCTGGACAGGGAACACCGGGGAGCTGTTTTTT
cdr3_aa: CASSTWTGNTGELFF

clone_size: -
j_call: TRBJ2-7
v_call: TRBV18
d_call: -
cdr3_nt: TGTGCCAGCTCACCAGGGCTAGCTCGGAAGGAGCAGTACTTC
cdr3_aa: CASSPGLARKEQYF

clone_size: once
j_call: TRBJ1-1
v_call: TRBV25-1
d_call: -
cdr3_nt: TGTGCCAGCAGTGGGGATCAGGGAATCCCCACTGAAGCTTTCTTT
cdr3_aa: CASSGDQGIPTEAFF

clone_size: -
j_call: TRBJ2-7
v_call: TRBV27
d_call: TRBD1
cdr3_nt: TGTGCCAGCAGTCTAGGGACAGGCGGTAGGTTTTTCTACGAGCAGTACTTC
cdr3_aa: CASSLGTGGRFFYEQYF

clone_size: -
j_call: TRBJ2-7
v_call: TRBV6-1
d_call: -
cdr3_nt: TGTGCCAGCAGTGAAGGCGGGCCCTACGAGCAGTACTTC
cdr3_aa: CASSEGGPYEQYF

clone_size: -
j_call: TRBJ2-1
v_call: TRBV6-5
d_call: TRBD2
cdr3_nt: TGTGCCAGCACCTTAGCGGGAGGCATAGGGGATGAGCAGTTCTTC
cdr3_aa: CASTLAGGIGDEQFF

clone_size: -
j_call: TRBJ2-7
v_call: TRBV5-1
d_call: TRBD2
cdr3_nt: TGCGCCAGCAGCCCCTTCACTAGCGGCCTAGCCTACGAGCAGTACTTC
cdr3_aa: CASSPFTSGLAYEQYF

clone_size: -
j_call: TRBJ2-1
v_call: TRBV5-1
d_call: TRBD2
cdr3_nt: TGCGCCAGCAGCAGACAGCGGGAGATCGATGAGCAGTTCTTC
cdr3_aa: CASSRQREIDEQFF

clone_size: -
j_call: TRBJ1-6
v_call: TRBV2
d_call: -
cdr3_nt: TGTGCCAGCAGTTATTCGGGAGGGGATTCACCCCTCCACTTT
cdr3_aa: CASSYSGGDSPLHF

clone_size: -
j_call: TRBJ1-4
v_call: TRBV5-8
d_call: -
cdr3_nt: TGTGCCAGCAGTTTGTTCCAGGGGATGCGGTCTACTAATGAAAAACTGTTTTTT
cdr3_aa: CASSLFQGMRSTNEKLFF